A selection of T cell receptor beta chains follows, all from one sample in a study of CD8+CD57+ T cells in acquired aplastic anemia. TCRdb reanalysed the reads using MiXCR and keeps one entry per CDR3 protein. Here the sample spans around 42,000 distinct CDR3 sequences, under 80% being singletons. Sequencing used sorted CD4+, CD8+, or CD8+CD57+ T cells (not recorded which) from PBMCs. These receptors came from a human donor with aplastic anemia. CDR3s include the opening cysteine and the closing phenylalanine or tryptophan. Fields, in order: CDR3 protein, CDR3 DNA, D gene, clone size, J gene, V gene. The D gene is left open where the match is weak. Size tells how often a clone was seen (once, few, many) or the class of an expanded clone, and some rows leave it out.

CDR3 protein: CASSKGRGTYEQYF
CDR3 DNA: TGTGCCAGTAGTAAGGGCAGGGGGACCTACGAGCAGTACTTC
D gene: TRBD1
clone size: few
J gene: TRBJ2-7
V gene: TRBV19

CDR3 protein: CASSFGTGSGGYTF
CDR3 DNA: TGCGCCAGCAGCTTTGGTACAGGCTCGGGAGGCTACACCTTC
D gene: -
clone size: many
J gene: TRBJ1-2
V gene: TRBV5-1

CDR3 protein: CATSVSGGPTDTQYF
CDR3 DNA: TGTGCCACCAGCGTTAGCGGGGGGCCCACAGATACGCAGTATTTT
D gene: TRBD2
clone size: -
J gene: TRBJ2-3
V gene: TRBV15

CDR3 protein: CSVSDRERGYGYTF
CDR3 DNA: TGCAGCGTTTCCGACAGGGAAAGGGGCTATGGCTACACCTTC
D gene: TRBD1
clone size: many
J gene: TRBJ1-2
V gene: TRBV29-1

CDR3 protein: CASSVGGVGQPQHF
CDR3 DNA: TGTGCCAGCAGCGTGGGGGGGGTTGGCCAGCCCCAGCATTTT
D gene: -
clone size: -
J gene: TRBJ1-5
V gene: TRBV9

CDR3 protein: CAALGGPNTEAFF
CDR3 DNA: TGTGCCGCCTTGGGGGGGCCGAACACTGAAGCTTTCTTT
D gene: -
clone size: -
J gene: TRBJ1-1
V gene: TRBV10-3

CDR3 protein: CASSPRGQFDEQYF
CDR3 DNA: TGTGCCAGCAGCCCAAGGGGACAGTTCGACGAGCAGTACTTC
D gene: TRBD1
clone size: -
J gene: TRBJ2-7
V gene: TRBV7-2

CDR3 protein: CASSDLRGGRDTQYF
CDR3 DNA: TGTGCCAGCAGTGATTTGCGGGGGGGCCGAGATACGCAGTATTTT
D gene: TRBD2
clone size: -
J gene: TRBJ2-3
V gene: TRBV2

CDR3 protein: CSARDGTATGELFF
CDR3 DNA: TGCAGTGCTAGAGACGGGACGGCCACCGGGGAGCTGTTTTTT
D gene: -
clone size: -
J gene: TRBJ2-2
V gene: TRBV20-1

CDR3 protein: CASSYPRDINNEQFF
CDR3 DNA: TGCGCCAGCAGTTACCCCCGGGACATTAACAATGAGCAGTTCTTC
D gene: -
clone size: many
J gene: TRBJ2-1
V gene: TRBV5-1

CDR3 protein: CASSDGTLLHF
CDR3 DNA: TGCGCCAGCAGTGATGGGACCCTCCTCCACTTT
D gene: -
clone size: -
J gene: TRBJ1-6
V gene: TRBV10-1

CDR3 protein: CASRSRASENVLTF
CDR3 DNA: TGTGCCAGCAGAAGCAGGGCATCGGAAAACGTCCTGACTTTC
D gene: -
clone size: -
J gene: TRBJ2-6
V gene: TRBV2

CDR3 protein: CASSDRDNWAYGYTF
CDR3 DNA: TGTGCCAGCAGTGACCGTGACAATTGGGCGTATGGCTACACCTTC
D gene: -
clone size: -
J gene: TRBJ1-2
V gene: TRBV25-1

CDR3 protein: CASSLGRVYEQYF
CDR3 DNA: TGTGCCAGCAGCTTAGGTAGGGTATACGAGCAGTACTTC
D gene: -
clone size: few
J gene: TRBJ2-7
V gene: TRBV7-2

CDR3 protein: CATSRAGGRGEQFF
CDR3 DNA: TGTGCCACCAGCAGAGCGGGGGGTCGTGGGGAGCAGTTCTTC
D gene: TRBD2
clone size: -
J gene: TRBJ2-1
V gene: TRBV15

CDR3 protein: CASSPGQGVFEQYF
CDR3 DNA: TGTGCCAGCAGTCCCGGACAGGGGGTTTTTGAGCAGTACTTC
D gene: TRBD1
clone size: few
J gene: TRBJ2-7
V gene: TRBV6-1

CDR3 protein: CASSANRGNEQFF
CDR3 DNA: TGTGCCAGCAGCGCAAACAGGGGTAATGAGCAGTTCTTC
D gene: TRBD1
clone size: -
J gene: TRBJ2-1
V gene: TRBV7-2

CDR3 protein: CATSTTTGELFF
CDR3 DNA: TGTGCCACCTCCACTACAACCGGGGAGCTGTTTTTT
D gene: -
clone size: -
J gene: TRBJ2-2
V gene: TRBV15

CDR3 protein: CASSLVGLNTEAFF
CDR3 DNA: TGTGCCAGCAGCTTGGTAGGGCTGAACACTGAAGCTTTCTTT
D gene: -
clone size: -
J gene: TRBJ1-1
V gene: TRBV5-6

CDR3 protein: CSARRNPGQETQYF
CDR3 DNA: TGCAGTGCTAGACGTAATCCGGGACAAGAGACCCAGTACTTC
D gene: -
clone size: once
J gene: TRBJ2-5
V gene: TRBV20-1

CDR3 protein: CASSSAGGEQFF
CDR3 DNA: TGTGCCAGCAGCTCGGCTGGGGGTGAGCAGTTCTTC
D gene: -
clone size: -
J gene: TRBJ2-1
V gene: TRBV13

CDR3 protein: CATKEGTVSHEQYF
CDR3 DNA: TGTGCCACCAAGGAAGGGACAGTTTCCCACGAGCAGTACTTC
D gene: TRBD1
clone size: once
J gene: TRBJ2-7
V gene: TRBV19